The rows below give T cell receptor beta chains drawn from one sample of a study of T cells in Graves' hyperthyroidism and ophthalmopathy. Using its own MiXCR run on the multiplex PCR reads, TCRdb lists one record per CDR3 protein. The sample consists of about 200,000 distinct CDR3 sequences, around 16% of them appearing once. Material for sequencing was blood. The receptors were sampled from a woman between 45 and 60 years old with Graves' hyperthyroidism. Both conserved end residues are part of each CDR3. D genes are given only for firm matches. Clone size is not always given. Where it is, it says once, few, many or a class for expanded clones.

j_call v_call clone_size d_call cdr3_aa cdr3_nt
TRBJ2-3 TRBV18 many - CASSDEADTQYF TGTGCCAGCTCCGACGAGGCGGATACGCAGTATTTT
TRBJ1-6 TRBV12-3/TRBV12-4 many - CASSLGGREGNSPLHF TGTGCCAGCAGTTTAGGCGGCAGGGAGGGTAATTCACCCCTCCACTTT
TRBJ1-1 TRBV18 many - CASSPKGGGTEAFF TGTGCCAGCTCACCGAAGGGCGGGGGCACTGAAGCTTTCTTT
TRBJ1-4 TRBV6-5 few - CASSYSAGSPVNEKLFF TGTGCCAGCAGTTACTCGGCAGGGAGTCCCGTTAATGAAAAACTGTTTTTT
TRBJ2-3 TRBV5-5 few TRBD1 CATSDRGRTDTQYF TGTGCCACGAGTGACAGGGGCCGCACAGATACGCAGTATTTT
TRBJ2-1 TRBV7-9 many - CASSPREGEAYNEQFF TGTGCCAGCAGCCCCAGGGAGGGGGAGGCCTACAATGAGCAGTTCTTC
TRBJ2-5 TRBV6-1 few - CASSYSEGSQTQYF TGTGCCAGCAGTTACTCAGAAGGGTCGCAGACCCAGTACTTC
TRBJ2-1 TRBV7-2 few - CASSLGLAPPLDEQFF TGTGCCAGCAGCTTAGGGCTAGCGCCTCCCTTAGATGAGCAGTTCTTC
TRBJ1-1 TRBV6-5 many - CASSYKAGATTEAFF TGTGCCAGCAGTTACAAGGCAGGGGCGACAACTGAAGCTTTCTTT
TRBJ1-6 TRBV27 many TRBD1 CASSSRTGGTPLHF TGTGCCAGCAGCTCTCGGACAGGGGGCACACCCCTCCACTTT
TRBJ2-1 TRBV29-1 few TRBD2 CSVDASGSVDEQFF TGCAGCGTTGACGCTAGCGGGAGTGTGGATGAGCAGTTCTTC
TRBJ1-6 TRBV3-1 many - CASSPDIYSPLHF TGTGCCAGCAGCCCGGACATCTATTCACCCCTCCACTTT
TRBJ2-2 TRBV18 few - CASERVANTGELFF TGTGCCAGCGAGCGGGTGGCGAACACCGGGGAGCTGTTTTTT
TRBJ1-6 TRBV7-3 - TRBD1 CASSWSGTGNNSPLHF TGTGCCAGCAGCTGGTCCGGGACAGGGAATAATTCACCCCTCCACTTT